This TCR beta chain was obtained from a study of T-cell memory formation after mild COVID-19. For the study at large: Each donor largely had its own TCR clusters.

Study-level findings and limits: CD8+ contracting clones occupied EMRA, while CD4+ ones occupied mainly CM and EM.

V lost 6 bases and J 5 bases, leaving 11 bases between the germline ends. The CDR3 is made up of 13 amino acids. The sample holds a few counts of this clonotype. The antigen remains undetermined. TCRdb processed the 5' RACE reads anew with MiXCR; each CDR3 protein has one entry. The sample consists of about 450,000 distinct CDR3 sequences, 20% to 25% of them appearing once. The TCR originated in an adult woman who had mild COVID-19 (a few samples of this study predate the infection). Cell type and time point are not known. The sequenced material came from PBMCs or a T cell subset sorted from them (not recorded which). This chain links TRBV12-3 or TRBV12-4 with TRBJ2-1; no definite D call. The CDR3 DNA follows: TGTGCCAGCAGCCATACACGTAACAATGAGCAGTTCTTC. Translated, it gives CASSHTRNNEQFF.